The source of this T cell receptor beta chain is a study of T-cell memory formation after mild COVID-19. Study context: The two donors had largely donor-specific TCR clusters.

The germline CDR1 and CDR2 sequences are MNHEY and SVGEGT. The CDR3 length is 14 residues. V was clipped by 4 bases and J by 2 bases, with 12 bases between them. This clonotype was observed a few times. Its matching antigen is unknown. TCRdb recomputed calls from the 5' RACE reads with MiXCR, one row per CDR3 protein. Among under 150,000 distinct CDR3 sequences, 16% were seen once, and the ten largest hold roughly 13%. Findings and limits, study-wide: A balance of CD4 and CD8 characterized clones contracting day 15 to 85, whereas later expanders leaned CD4+.

The sequence was obtained from an adult woman who had mild COVID-19 (a few samples of this study predate the infection). Cell type and time point are not known. The material sequenced was PBMCs or a T cell subset sorted from them (not recorded which). The genes are TRBV6-2 or TRBV6-3 and TRBJ2-7, with D perhaps matching TRBD1 (6 bases). CDR3 region: CASSSDSRAYEQYF. DNA for the CDR3: TGTGCCAGCAGTTCGGACAGTAGGGCCTACGAGCAGTACTTC.